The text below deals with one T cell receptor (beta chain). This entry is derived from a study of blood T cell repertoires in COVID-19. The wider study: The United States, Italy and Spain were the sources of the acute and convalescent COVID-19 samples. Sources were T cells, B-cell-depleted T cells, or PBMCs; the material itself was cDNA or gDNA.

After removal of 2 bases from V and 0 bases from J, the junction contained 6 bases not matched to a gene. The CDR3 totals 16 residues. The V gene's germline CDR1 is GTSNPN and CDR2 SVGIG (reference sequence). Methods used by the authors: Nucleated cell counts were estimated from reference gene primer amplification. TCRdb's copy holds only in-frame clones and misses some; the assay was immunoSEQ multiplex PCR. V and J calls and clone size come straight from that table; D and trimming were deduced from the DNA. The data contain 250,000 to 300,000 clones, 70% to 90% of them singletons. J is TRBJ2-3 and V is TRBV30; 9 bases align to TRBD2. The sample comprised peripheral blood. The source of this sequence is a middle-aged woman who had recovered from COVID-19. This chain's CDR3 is CAWSRGTSGSTDTQYF. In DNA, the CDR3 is TGTGCCTGGAGTAGGGGCACTAGCGGGAGCACAGATACGCAGTATTTT.